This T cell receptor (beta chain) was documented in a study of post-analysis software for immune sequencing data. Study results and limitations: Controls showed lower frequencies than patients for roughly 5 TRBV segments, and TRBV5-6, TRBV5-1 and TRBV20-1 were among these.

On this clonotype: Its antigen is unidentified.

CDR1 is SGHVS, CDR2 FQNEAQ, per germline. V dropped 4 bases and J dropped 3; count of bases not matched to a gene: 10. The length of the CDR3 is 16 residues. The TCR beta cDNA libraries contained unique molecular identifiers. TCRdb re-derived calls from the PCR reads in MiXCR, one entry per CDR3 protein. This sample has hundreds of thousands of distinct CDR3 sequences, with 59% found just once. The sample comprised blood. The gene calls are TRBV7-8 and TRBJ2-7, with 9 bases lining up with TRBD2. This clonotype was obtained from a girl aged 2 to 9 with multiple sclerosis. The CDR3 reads CASSSEGAGGDYEQYF. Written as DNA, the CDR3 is TGTGCCAGCAGCTCTGAGGGAGCGGGAGGAGACTACGAGCAGTACTTC.